The TCR beta chain described here comes from a study of shared clonotypes between healthy human individuals. Study summary: The people who gave samples were a couple of women and three men aged 18 to 49. General study points: Four donors held approximately 5% of naive CD4 clonotypes in common.

In its sample, this clone was seen once. The antigen is not known. Naive CD8 populations comprised CD45RO-negative cells positively selected for CCR7, excluding terminally differentiated effector memory CD45RA+ cells. Evenly divided among several immunoSEQ plates was the genomic DNA of each subset. Sequenced by immunoSEQ multiplex PCR; TCRdb stores in-frame clones only, minus some. The sample lists some 600,000 clones; around 96% were seen once. The V gene lost 1 base and the J gene lost 4 bases, with 8 bases spanning the gap. The CDR3 covers 14 residues. Germline loops: CDR1 SSHAT, CDR2 FNYEAQ (reference sequence).

The chain couples TRBV7-7 to TRBJ2-1; D is perhaps TRBD1 or TRBD2 (6 bases each). The clonotype originates from a young woman in good health. Sequences were obtained from naive CD8+ T cells sorted from blood. CDR3 loop: CASSLGGTYNEQFF. In nucleotides, the CDR3 is TGTGCCAGCAGCTTAGGCGGGACATACAATGAGCAGTTCTTC.